The T cell receptor (beta chain) described here comes from a study of Ad26.COV2.S vaccination and SARS-CoV-2 variants. Regarding the study as a whole: The TCR-based breadth and depth measures might underestimate overall T cell responses.

A word on this clone: Its antigen remains unidentified.

Indicated treatment: around 19 received Ad26.COV2.S at low or high dose, single or two shots; several received placebo; per-sample allocation not given. Day 63 following the first vaccine or placebo injection was when the samples were taken. A Boston adult aged 18-55 years was the donor. Only in-frame clones appear in the TCRdb table, and some are missing; sequencing was by immunoSEQ multiplex PCR. The data show roughly 500,000 clones, roughly nine tenths seen once. This CDR3 region has 11 residues. CDR1 SNHLY and CDR2 FYNNEI come from the germline V gene. V dropped 4 bases and J dropped 7 bases, with 4 bases sitting between them.

The material was peripheral blood, obtained in a trial of Ad26.COV2.S vaccine versus placebo. V gene TRBV2 combines with J gene TRBJ2-2, with no clear D. The TCR originated in a person between 18 and 60 years old who received the Ad26.COV2.S COVID-19 vaccine or a placebo. The CDR3 region is CASSVGGELFF. CDR3 DNA sequence: TGTGCCAGCAGTGTTGGCGGGGAGCTGTTTTTT. Together with reference TRBV2 and TRBJ2-2, the CDR3 gives the full variable domain: EPEVTQTPSHQVTQMGQEVILRCVPISNHLYFYWYRQILGQKVEFLVSFYNNEISEKSEIFDDQFSVERPDGSNFTLKIRSTKLEDSAMYFCASSVGGELFFGEGSRLTVL.